This T cell receptor beta chain originates from a study of early stage breast cancer tumors. Study summary: About 70% of the 16 invasive tumors were ER+, PR+ and HER2-.

V shed 4 bases and J shed 6 bases, with 25 bases lying between them. This CDR3 has 17 amino acids. Looked up from germline, CDR1 is SGDLS and CDR2 is YYNGEE. Using immunoSEQ multiplex PCR, the repertoire was profiled, and TCRdb retains in-frame clones only, with some absent. The sample holds 60,000 to 75,000 clones, 80% seen once. Source material: blood. The clonotype originates from a person in their 40s with breast cancer. The chain has TRBV9 and TRBJ1-1; maybe TRBD1 (6 bases). CDR3 DNA: TGTGCCAGCAGCCCCATAAGGTCGGGGGGGGCAATCCCTGAAGCTTTCTTT. Translating it yields CASSPIRSGGAIPEAFF.